One and the same sample provided the 10 T cell receptor beta chains below, sequenced in a study of shared clonotypes between healthy human individuals. Produced via immunoSEQ multiplex PCR; TCRdb's table is partial and in-frame only. The sample lists about 300,000 clones, 74% occurring once. Material: memory CD4+ T cells sorted from blood. The subset was: CD45RA-negative fraction. The receptors derive from a young man in good health.

This clone was counted ten times or more. The V call is TRBV5-1, the J call TRBJ2-1; perhaps TRBD1 as D (6 bases). Germline values: CDR1 SGHRS, CDR2 YFSETQ. The CDR3 is made up of 17 amino acids. The V gene lost 4 bases and the J gene lost 6 bases, with 23 bases spanning the gap. The CDR3, as DNA: TGCGCCAGCAGCCCCGCGAGAGGGGGTAGGATAATCAATGAGCAGTTCTTC. The encoded protein is CASSPARGGRIINEQFF.

The chain employs TRBV18 and TRBJ1-4; TRBD1 might be the D (5 bases). The V gene's germline CDR1 is KGHSH and CDR2 LQKENI. The ends were cut back, 3 bases at V and 5 bases at J, with 13 bases in the middle. The CDR3 sequence is 15 residues long. CDR3 residues: CASSPLTDRNEKLFF. CDR3 in DNA: TGTGCCAGCTCACCCTTGACAGATCGGAATGAAAAACTGTTTTTT.

This clone was counted a few times. The V and J genes are TRBV7-9 and TRBJ1-4; TRBD1 might be the D (6 bases). The germline gives CDR1 SEHNR, CDR2 FQNEAQ (reference sequence). Trimming took off 3 bases at V and 6 bases at J, with 23 bases between the two ends. The CDR3 covers 18 residues. CDR3 region: CASSFWQGGSGAYEKLFF. The CDR3 DNA is TGTGCCAGCAGCTTTTGGCAGGGAGGTTCGGGGGCTTATGAAAAACTGTTTTTT. The full variable domain, rest sourced from reference TRBV7-9 and TRBJ1-4, is DTGVSQNPRHKITKRGQNVTFRCDPISEHNRLYWYRQTLGQGPEFLTYFQNEAQLEKSRLLSDRFSAERPKGSFSTLEIQRTEQGDSAMYLCASSFWQGGSGAYEKLFFGSGTQLSVL.

This rearrangement joins TRBV10-3 to TRBJ2-4, with TRBD2 matching 7 bases. The ends lost 1 base at V and 0 bases at J; junction bases unmatched: 9. CDR3 length equals 18 residues. Germline V gene sequence: CDR1 ENHRY, CDR2 SYGVKD. CDR3 nucleotide sequence: TGTGCCATCAGTGAGTGGTCTAGCGGCTCTCTAGCCAAAAACATTCAGTACTTC. Amino acid sequence: CAISEWSSGSLAKNIQYF.

V and J are TRBV27 and TRBJ2-1, with 8 bases fitting TRBD1. There are 15 residues in the CDR3. Germline CDR1 is MNHEY and CDR2 is SMNVEV (reference sequence). V dropped 3 bases and J dropped 8; count of bases not matched to a gene: 9. CDR3 nucleotide sequence: TGTGCCAGCAGTTTTGCGGCAGGGGGCGCGTATGAGCAGTTCTTC. Its translation is CASSFAAGGAYEQFF.

The rearrangement joins TRBV15 to TRBJ1-2; D possibly corresponds to TRBD1 (6 bases). The CDR3 contains 14 residues. Germline V lookup: CDR1 LNHNV, CDR2 YYDKDF (reference sequence). V lost 3 bases, J lost 4 bases, and 12 bases lay in between. The CDR3: CATSSHRESYGYTF. The CDR3 DNA reads TGTGCCACCAGCAGTCACAGGGAGAGCTATGGCTACACCTTC. The whole variable domain, remainder taken from reference TRBV15 and TRBJ1-2, is DAMVIQNPRYQVTQFGKPVTLSCSQTLNHNVMYWYQQKSSQAPKLLFHYYDKDFNNEADTPDNFQSRRPNTSFCFLDIRSPGLGDTAMYLCATSSHRESYGYTFGSGTRLTVV.

A few counts support this clone. V and J are TRBV28 and TRBJ2-7; D may be TRBD1 (5 bases). Germline CDR1 and CDR2: MDHEN and SYDVKM. V gave up 5 bases and J gave up 1 base, with 12 bases separating them. CDR3 length equals 14 residues. CDR3 in DNA: TGTGCCAGCAGTCCTCCAGACAGATCCTACGAGCAGTACTTC. Translating gives CASSPPDRSYEQYF.

V usage is TRBV7-2 and J usage is TRBJ2-2; 7 bases are a match to TRBD1. Germline V gene sequence: CDR1 SGHTA, CDR2 FQGNSA. V lost 5 bases, J lost 2 bases, and 11 bases stayed unmatched. The CDR3 is 17 amino acids. The CDR3 nucleotides read TGTGCCAGCAGCCCCCTAGGGGGCGTTGGTAACACCGGGGAGCTGTTTTTT. Translation: CASSPLGGVGNTGELFF.

V and J are TRBV11-2 and TRBJ1-1; no clear D gene. Germline V gene sequence: CDR1 SGHAT, CDR2 FQNNGV. This CDR3 has 12 residues. V lost 5 bases and J lost 6, with 10 bases in between. As DNA, the CDR3 is TGTGCCAGCAGCGTGAATTTGGCTGAAGCTTTCTTT. Residues: CASSVNLAEAFF. Full variable domain (rest looked up from reference TRBV11-2 and TRBJ1-1): EAGVAQSPRYKIIEKRQSVAFWCNPISGHATLYWYQQILGQGPKLLIQFQNNGVVDDSQLPKDRFSAERLKGVDSTLKIQPAKLEDSAVYLCASSVNLAEAFFGQGTRLTVV.

The chain uses TRBV10-3 and TRBJ2-1; 9 bases agree with TRBD1. The CDR3 sequence is 16 residues long. Per the germline V gene, CDR1 is ENHRY and CDR2 is SYGVKD. V lost 0 bases and J lost 2; bases outside the gene matches: 2. CDR3 DNA sequence: TGTGCCATCAGTGAGTCTGGGACAGGGCCCTACAATGAGCAGTTCTTC. Its protein is CAISESGTGPYNEQFF.